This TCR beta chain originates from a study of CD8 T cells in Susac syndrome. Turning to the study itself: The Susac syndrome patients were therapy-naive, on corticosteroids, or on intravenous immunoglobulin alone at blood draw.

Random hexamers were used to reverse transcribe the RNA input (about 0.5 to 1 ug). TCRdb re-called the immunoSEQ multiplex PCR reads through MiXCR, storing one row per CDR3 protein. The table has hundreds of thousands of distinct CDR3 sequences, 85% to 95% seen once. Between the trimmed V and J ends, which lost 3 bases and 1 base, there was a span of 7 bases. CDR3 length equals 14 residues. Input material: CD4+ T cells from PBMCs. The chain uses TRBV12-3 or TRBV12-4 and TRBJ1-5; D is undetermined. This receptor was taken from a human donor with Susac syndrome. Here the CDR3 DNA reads TGTGCCAGCAGTTTCAGGCGGAGCAATCAGCCCCAGCATTTT. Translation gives CASSFRRSNQPQHF.